These 19 T cell receptor beta chains originate from one sample sequenced in a study of shared clonotypes between healthy human individuals. Measured with immunoSEQ multiplex PCR; TCRdb has only the in-frame clones, and not every one. This table has approximately 1,000,000 clones, roughly 80% appearing once. Sequenced: memory CD4+ T cells from PBMCs. Subset meaning: CD45RA-negative fraction. The receptors come from a man between 18 and 35 years old in good health. Some clones in this sample may be carry-over from other donors' samples.

The chain recombines TRBV13 with TRBJ1-3; perhaps TRBD1 as D (5 bases). V was pared by 3 bases and J by 2 bases, with 11 bases between. Germline assignment: CDR1 PRHDT and CDR2 FYEKMQ (reference sequence). This CDR3 has 15 residues. In nucleotides, the CDR3 is TGTGCCAGCAGCTTGGGTCTCAGGGCTGGAAACACCATATATTTT. Its translation: CASSLGLRAGNTIYF.

A single count supports this clone. The chain couples TRBV27 to TRBJ2-1, with D hard to call. The CDR3 is 12 amino acids. V lost 4 bases and J 10 bases, leaving 11 bases between the germline ends. CDR1 is MNHEY and CDR2 is SMNVEV in the germline V gene (reference sequence). For the CDR3, the DNA is TGTGCCAGCAGTTCCGGCCCCTGGGAGCAGTTCTTC. This translates into CASSSGPWEQFF.

J is TRBJ1-1 and V is TRBV5-1, with D possibly being TRBD1 (5 bases). Trimming left V 8 bases short and J 5 bases short, with 19 bases between. Germline-derived CDR1 and CDR2 are SGHRS and YFSETQ. CDR3 length: 14 residues. In nucleotides, the CDR3 is TGCGCCAGTAAGGCCGGAGGGACGGAAACTGAAGCTTTCTTT. Amino acids: CASKAGGTETEAFF. The whole variable domain, remainder taken from reference TRBV5-1 and TRBJ1-1, is KAGVTQTPRYLIKTRGQQVTLSCSPISGHRSVSWYQQTPGQGLQFLFEYFSETQRNKGNFPGRFSGRQFSNSRSEMNVSTLELGDSALYLCASKAGGTETEAFFGQGTRLTVV.

The gene calls are TRBV5-1 and TRBJ2-1, with D uncertain. Germline V gene sequence: CDR1 SGHRS, CDR2 YFSETQ. Trimming left V 0 bases short and J 9 bases short, with 16 bases between. This CDR3 comprises 15 residues. The CDR3 region has the DNA TGCGCCAGCAGCTTGGAGGGCACCAGATGGGGTGAGCAGTTCTTC. Protein product: CASSLEGTRWGEQFF.

This clone has only one observation. The rearrangement uses TRBV7-3 and TRBJ2-3, with D perhaps assigned TRBD1 or TRBD2 (5 bases each). The CDR3 is 14 residues long. Germline V CDR1 and CDR2: SGHTA, FQGTGA. V was clipped by 4 bases and J by 4 bases, with 12 bases between them. CDR3 sequence: CASSSLGAADTQYF. CDR3 nucleotide sequence: TGTGCCAGCAGCTCCCTCGGGGCTGCAGATACGCAGTATTTT.

Remarks on this clone: Within the sample, other DNA sequences also encode this same CDR3. The gene calls are TRBV18 and TRBJ1-1; D possibly corresponds to TRBD1 (6 bases). Germline V gives CDR1 KGHSH, CDR2 LQKENI. Trimming left V 5 bases short and J 1 base short, with 8 bases between. The CDR3 runs 13 residues. In DNA form, the CDR3 reads TGTGCCAGCTCAGCGGACAGGAACACTGAAGCTTTCTTT. Translated: CASSADRNTEAFF.

The gene calls are TRBV28 and TRBJ1-1; D call uncertain. V gave up 5 bases and J gave up 6 bases, with 16 bases separating them. Germline-derived CDR1 and CDR2 are MDHEN and SYDVKM. There are 14 residues in the CDR3. CDR3 nucleotides: TGTGCCAGCAGTCGCCGGCCAGGAATCTCTGAAGCTTTCTTT. It yields the protein CASSRRPGISEAFF.

The chain has TRBV2 and TRBJ2-3, with D perhaps matching TRBD1 (6 bases). Trimming took off 0 bases at V and 6 bases at J, with 16 bases between the two ends. CDR1 and CDR2 from the germline V gene are SNHLY and FYNNEI. The CDR3 extends over 16 amino acids. CDR3 sequence: CASSEARNSRGDTQYF. The CDR3 coding sequence is TGTGCCAGCAGTGAAGCCCGGAACAGCAGGGGCGATACGCAGTATTTT.

This clone was detected ten times or more. The rearrangement joins TRBV20-1 to TRBJ2-3, with TRBD1 identical over 10 bases. CDR1 is DFQATT, CDR2 SNEGSKA, per germline (reference sequence). The CDR3 loop spans 11 amino acids. Trimming at V came to 7 bases and at J to 6 bases, leaving 1 base not matched to a gene. The DNA of the CDR3 is TGCAGTGTGGACAGGGGGGATACGCAGTATTTT. This encodes CSVDRGDTQYF.

This clone was detected many times. The V gene is TRBV29-1, the J gene TRBJ2-5; either TRBD1 or TRBD2 may supply D (6 bases each). Germline V gives CDR1 SQVTM, CDR2 ANQGSEA. The CDR3 length is 10 residues. In DNA, the CDR3 is TGCACCGGGGGCGGTGAGACCCAGTACTTC. Translated: CTGGGETQYF.

In regard to this clone: Other nucleotide sequences in the sample specify the same CDR3. V and J are TRBV19 and TRBJ1-2, with D uncertain. Germline V CDR1 and CDR2: LNHDA, SQIVND (reference sequence). The CDR3 length is 13 residues. V lost 3 bases to trimming and J lost 4 bases, with 9 bases between them. CDR3: CASSIAGSYGYTF. The CDR3 DNA reads TGTGCCAGTAGTATTGCAGGTTCCTATGGCTACACCTTC. Filled out from reference TRBV19 and TRBJ1-2, the complete variable domain reads DGGITQSPKYLFRKEGQNVTLSCEQNLNHDAMYWYRQDPGQGLRLIYYSQIVNDFQKGDIAEGYSVSREKKESFPLTVTSAQKNPTAFYLCASSIAGSYGYTFGSGTRLTVV.

This sequence joins TRBV28 and TRBJ2-7; TRBD1 matches at 8 bases. CDR3 size: 14 residues. Germline CDR1 is MDHEN and CDR2 is SYDVKM. V was pared by 6 bases and J by 3 bases, with 7 bases of the junction left unmatched. The CDR3 region is CASRVTGGVYEQYF. CDR3 nucleotide sequence: TGTGCCAGCAGGGTTACAGGGGGTGTCTACGAGCAGTACTTC. Together with reference TRBV28 and TRBJ2-7, the CDR3 gives the full variable domain: DVKVTQSSRYLVKRTGEKVFLECVQDMDHENMFWYRQDPGLGLRLIYFSYDVKMKEKGDIPEGYSVSREKKERFSLILESASTNQTSMYLCASRVTGGVYEQYFGPGTRLTVT.

The chain links TRBV6-5 to TRBJ1-5, with D possibly being TRBD1 (6 bases). This CDR3 comprises 13 residues. Trimming shortened V by 6 bases and J by 1 base, and 7 bases separated the two germline ends. Germline V gene data show CDR1 as MNHEY and CDR2 as SVGAGI. CDR3 sequence reads: CASRQGSNQPQHF. In nucleotides, the CDR3 is TGTGCCAGCAGACAGGGCAGCAATCAGCCCCAGCATTTT.

CDR3 nucleotide sequence: TGTGCCAGCAGCCTATCCACAGGGTTTGGCTACACCTTC. Amino acid sequence: CASSLSTGFGYTF. The V and J genes are TRBV14 and TRBJ1-2; D may be TRBD1 (6 bases). The length of the CDR3 is 13 residues. V was clipped by 4 bases and J by 7 bases, with 13 bases between them. CDR1 SGHDN and CDR2 FVKESK come from the germline V gene.

The sample holds a few counts of this clone. V is TRBV14 and J is TRBJ2-1, with TRBD1 matching 8 bases. CDR1 and CDR2 from the germline V gene are SGHDN and FVKESK. V dropped 0 bases and J dropped 9; count of bases not matched to a gene: 7. The CDR3 is made up of 15 amino acids. The CDR3: CASSQEDRVWGEQFF. The CDR3 DNA reads as TGTGCCAGCAGCCAAGAGGACAGGGTCTGGGGTGAGCAGTTCTTC.

This clone was detected many times. The chain recombines TRBV5-1 with TRBJ2-7, with TRBD2 as a possible D gene (6 bases). V lost 4 bases and J 2 bases, leaving 16 bases between the germline ends. The CDR3 totals 15 residues. Germline V gene lookup returns CDR1 SGHRS and CDR2 YFSETQ. CDR3 region: CASSPRGSGTYEQYF. The DNA for the CDR3 is TGCGCCAGCAGCCCCCGGGGTAGCGGCACCTACGAGCAGTACTTC. Together with reference TRBV5-1 and TRBJ2-7, the CDR3 gives the full variable domain: KAGVTQTPRYLIKTRGQQVTLSCSPISGHRSVSWYQQTPGQGLQFLFEYFSETQRNKGNFPGRFSGRQFSNSRSEMNVSTLELGDSALYLCASSPRGSGTYEQYFGPGTRLTVT.

This sequence joins TRBV20-1 and TRBJ1-1; D is ambiguous. Germline loops: CDR1 DFQATT, CDR2 SNEGSKA (reference sequence). The CDR3 has 11 amino acids. V lost 1 base and J 5 bases, leaving 5 bases between the germline ends. The CDR3 sequence is CSARGQTEAFF. The CDR3 region has the DNA TGCAGTGCTAGAGGGCAGACTGAAGCTTTCTTT.

This clone was seen a single time. This sequence joins TRBV6-1 and TRBJ1-2, with TRBD1 matching 7 bases. J was trimmed by 7 bases and V by 4 bases; bases with no gene match: 12. The V gene's germline CDR1 is MNHNS and CDR2 SASEGT. The CDR3 consists of 15 residues. In DNA form, the CDR3 reads TGTGCCAGCAGTGTGGTGGGACAGCGACGGTCTGGCTACACCTTC. As protein: CASSVVGQRRSGYTF.

The chain links TRBV15 to TRBJ2-3; D tentatively fits TRBD1 or TRBD2 (5 bases each). V was pared by 1 base and J by 2 bases, with 13 bases between. The CDR3 runs to 16 residues. The germline V gene encodes CDR1 LNHNV and CDR2 YYDKDF (reference sequence). The CDR3 sequence is CATSRVRGINTDTQYF. CDR3 DNA sequence: TGTGCCACCAGCAGAGTGAGGGGAATCAACACAGATACGCAGTATTTT. The full variable domain, completed using reference TRBV15 and TRBJ2-3, is DAMVIQNPRYQVTQFGKPVTLSCSQTLNHNVMYWYQQKSSQAPKLLFHYYDKDFNNEADTPDNFQSRRPNTSFCFLDIRSPGLGDTAMYLCATSRVRGINTDTQYFGPGTRLTVL.